A single sample is the source of the 6 T cell receptor beta chains below, sequenced in a study of T cells after posttransplantation cyclophosphamide (TCRdb year 2016). The treatment or condition label for this specimen denotes: high-dose cyclophosphamide on days +3 and +4 as single-agent GVHD prophylaxis. For conditioning, the PTCy patients got busulfan and fludarabine, then a related or unrelated marrow graft, followed by cyclophosphamide on days +3 and +4. Libraries were built with the immunoSEQ multiplex PCR assay. TCRdb took this table from immuneACCESS and kept in-frame rearrangements with V and J called. Such tables lack part of the clones; where checked against another copy, unresolved V genes explain under half of the gap, and the rest is unexplained. This sample has roughly 6,800 clones in its table, and around 90% of those were observed once. The biggest ten clones account for around an eighth of the sample.

Sequencing was performed on PBMCs, taken 1404 days after allogeneic stem cell transplant with posttransplant cyclophosphamide. The receptor set was obtained from a female patient in her 50s who received an allogeneic stem cell transplant from a related donor, was CMV-positive, and had no GVHD. After a transplant, some of the T cells may come from the graft donor.

The chain has TRBV4-1 and TRBJ2-5, with TRBD2 matching 12 bases. The trim removed 4 bases at V and 0 bases at J, leaving 9 bases unmatched. Germline V CDR1 and CDR2: MGHRA, YSYEKL. This CDR3 comprises 18 residues. The CDR3 here is CASSRGLAGPKYQETQYF. The CDR3 region has the DNA TGCGCCAGCAGCCGGGGACTAGCGGGCCCCAAGTACCAAGAGACCCAGTACTTC.

The gene calls are TRBV6-5 and TRBJ1-2, with TRBD1 matching 7 bases. The germline gives CDR1 MNHEY, CDR2 SVGAGI. Trimming removed 2 bases from V and 0 bases from J; junction bases left unmatched: 6. This CDR3 has 16 amino acids. The CDR3 bases are TGTGCCAGCAGTTACGAGAGGACAGGAGCTAACTATGGCTACACCTTC. The encoded protein is CASSYERTGANYGYTF.

This chain joins TRBV10-3 and TRBJ2-7; 7 bases agree with TRBD1. The CDR3 covers 14 residues. V lost 5 bases and J lost 2; bases outside the gene matches: 6. The germline gives CDR1 ENHRY, CDR2 SYGVKD. This CDR3 reads CAISPTGVPYEQYF. DNA of the CDR3: TGTGCCATCAGTCCCACAGGGGTTCCCTACGAGCAGTACTTC.

This chain's CDR3 is CASSIRPGTGGGQPQHF. The DNA of the CDR3 is TGTGCCAGTAGTATACGACCCGGGACAGGGGGAGGTCAGCCCCAGCATTTT. The rearrangement joins TRBV19 to TRBJ1-5; 11 positions agree with TRBD1. Trimming removed 2 bases from V and 6 bases from J; junction bases left unmatched: 9. Germline V gene lookup returns CDR1 LNHDA and CDR2 SQIVND (reference sequence). There are 17 residues in the CDR3.

CDR3 DNA: TGTGCCAGCAGCTTATGGGCAGACCAGTACTTC. Encoded protein: CASSLWADQYF. The V and J genes are TRBV7-9 and TRBJ2-5; no clear D. The CDR3 totals 11 residues. Per germline, CDR1 SEHNR and CDR2 FQNEAQ (reference sequence). V was trimmed by 2 bases and J by 10 bases, leaving 8 bases between them.

The chain uses TRBV27 and TRBJ2-6; no firm D call. The germline V gene has CDR1 MNHEY and CDR2 SMNVEV (reference sequence). The CDR3 covers 15 residues. The V and J ends lost 5 bases and 2 bases respectively, with 10 bases between them. As DNA, the CDR3 is TGTGCCAGCAGTCCCCAGGTGACTGGGGCCAACGTCCTGACTTTC. Its translation: CASSPQVTGANVLTF.